A selection of T cell receptor beta chains follows, all from one sample in a study of OX40 agonist ivuxolimab in advanced cancers. Using immunoSEQ multiplex PCR, the repertoire was profiled, and TCRdb retains in-frame clones only, with some absent. The sample has roughly 80,000 clones, approximately 83% seen once. The starting material was CD4+ or CD8+ T cells sorted from blood, obtained in a trial of the OX40 agonist ivuxolimab. All receptors come from an adult with an advanced solid tumor such as melanoma, head and neck, liver or kidney cancer. Each CDR3 is given with its conserved first and last residue. A D gene is named only where the DNA matches it firmly. Expanded clones get a size class; other rows say once, few or many, or leave the size out.

d_call: .; cdr3_length: 13; v_call: TRBV28; j_call: TRBJ1-4; clone_size: .; cdr3_nt: TGTGCCAGCAGTCCGGGGCAGCTCGAAAAACTGTTTTTT; cdr3_aa: CASSPGQLEKLFF
d_call: TRBD1; cdr3_length: 15; v_call: TRBV28; j_call: TRBJ2-5; clone_size: many; cdr3_nt: TGTGCCAGCAGCCTCGGGGGTGGACAGGGAAAGACCCAGTACTTC; cdr3_aa: CASSLGGGQGKTQYF
d_call: TRBD1; cdr3_length: 15; v_call: TRBV5-5; j_call: TRBJ1-2; clone_size: .; cdr3_nt: TGTGCCAGCAGCTTGGCCGGGGGGACAGAATATGGCTACACCTTC; cdr3_aa: CASSLAGGTEYGYTF
d_call: .; cdr3_length: 15; v_call: TRBV7-2; j_call: TRBJ2-5; clone_size: .; cdr3_nt: TGTGCCAGCAGCCCGGGGGCCCCTGCCCGGGAGACCCAGTACTTC; cdr3_aa: CASSPGAPARETQYF
d_call: .; cdr3_length: 14; v_call: TRBV9; j_call: TRBJ1-6; clone_size: .; cdr3_nt: TGTGCCAGCAGCGTAAAACAGGTTAATTCACCCCTCCACTTT; cdr3_aa: CASSVKQVNSPLHF
d_call: .; cdr3_length: 14; v_call: TRBV6-5; j_call: TRBJ2-7; clone_size: .; cdr3_nt: TGTGCCAGCAAGCCGCGGCAGGATGCCTACGAGCAGTACTTC; cdr3_aa: CASKPRQDAYEQYF
d_call: .; cdr3_length: 15; v_call: TRBV4-3; j_call: TRBJ2-2; clone_size: .; cdr3_nt: TGCGCCAGCAGCCAAGATCAGATCCGGGCCGGGGAGCTGTTTTTT; cdr3_aa: CASSQDQIRAGELFF
d_call: TRBD1; cdr3_length: 14; v_call: TRBV6-6; j_call: TRBJ2-7; clone_size: once; cdr3_nt: TGTGCCAGCAGTCAACCGGGACAGCTCTACGAGCAGTACTTC; cdr3_aa: CASSQPGQLYEQYF
d_call: .; cdr3_length: 14; v_call: TRBV6-4; j_call: TRBJ2-1; clone_size: .; cdr3_nt: TGTGCCAGCAAGAGGGACGGGTCCTACAATGAGCAGTTCTTC; cdr3_aa: CASKRDGSYNEQFF
d_call: .; cdr3_length: 16; v_call: TRBV7-9; j_call: TRBJ1-6; clone_size: .; cdr3_nt: TGTGCCAGCAGCTTAGGGGCGGCTTGGGGGGTTTCACCCCTCCACTTT; cdr3_aa: CASSLGAAWGVSPLHF
d_call: TRBD1; cdr3_length: 15; v_call: TRBV6-5; j_call: TRBJ2-2; clone_size: .; cdr3_nt: TGTGCCAGCAGAAGAGTTACAGGGGGCACCGGGGAGCCGTTTTTT; cdr3_aa: CASRRVTGGTGEPFF
d_call: .; cdr3_length: 16; v_call: TRBV18; j_call: TRBJ2-1; clone_size: few; cdr3_nt: TGTGCCAGCTCCCCCGAACAGGGCACCTCCTACAATGAGCAGTTCTTC; cdr3_aa: CASSPEQGTSYNEQFF
d_call: .; cdr3_length: 14; v_call: TRBV5-1; j_call: TRBJ2-3; clone_size: .; cdr3_nt: TGCGCCAGCAGCTTTATCCCTGGCCCAGATACGCAGTATTTT; cdr3_aa: CASSFIPGPDTQYF
d_call: .; cdr3_length: 13; v_call: TRBV11-3; j_call: TRBJ2-1; clone_size: .; cdr3_nt: TGTGCCAGCAGCTTAGATCGCCGGGGTGAGCAGTTCTTC; cdr3_aa: CASSLDRRGEQFF
d_call: TRBD1; cdr3_length: 17; v_call: TRBV5-1; j_call: TRBJ1-1; clone_size: once; cdr3_nt: TGCGCCAGCAGCTTACGGGACAGTCAAACATTGAACACTGAAGCTTTCTTT; cdr3_aa: CASSLRDSQTLNTEAFF
d_call: .; cdr3_length: 14; v_call: TRBV30; j_call: TRBJ1-1; clone_size: .; cdr3_nt: TGTGCCTGGAGTCCGGGCAGGGTTTCAACTGAAGCTTTCTTT; cdr3_aa: CAWSPGRVSTEAFF
d_call: TRBD1; cdr3_length: 14; v_call: TRBV2; j_call: TRBJ1-1; clone_size: once; cdr3_nt: TGTGCCAGCAGACGACAGGGGGCGAACACTGAAGCTTTCTTT; cdr3_aa: CASRRQGANTEAFF
d_call: .; cdr3_length: 13; v_call: TRBV18; j_call: TRBJ2-7; clone_size: .; cdr3_nt: TGTGCCAGCTCAGAGACAGGCCCCTACGAGCAGTACTTC; cdr3_aa: CASSETGPYEQYF
d_call: .; cdr3_length: 13; v_call: TRBV11-3; j_call: TRBJ2-2; clone_size: .; cdr3_nt: TGTGCCAGCAGCTTAGGGGGCACCGGGGAGCTGTTTTTT; cdr3_aa: CASSLGGTGELFF
d_call: .; cdr3_length: 15; v_call: TRBV27; j_call: TRBJ2-7; clone_size: .; cdr3_nt: TGTGCCAGCAGTCCCCGGGACCCTAGCTCCTACGAGCAGTACTTC; cdr3_aa: CASSPRDPSSYEQYF
d_call: TRBD1; cdr3_length: 14; v_call: TRBV6-5; j_call: TRBJ2-7; clone_size: .; cdr3_nt: TGTGCCAGCAGCTCGGGACAGGCGATCTACGAGCAGTACTTC; cdr3_aa: CASSSGQAIYEQYF
d_call: .; cdr3_length: 14; v_call: TRBV6-5; j_call: TRBJ1-1; clone_size: .; cdr3_nt: TGTGCCAGCAGTTACGATAGGGGGAGAACTGAAGCTTTCTTT; cdr3_aa: CASSYDRGRTEAFF
d_call: .; cdr3_length: 15; v_call: TRBV5-5; j_call: TRBJ1-5; clone_size: .; cdr3_nt: TGTGCCAGCAGCATAGGGAGTAATAGCAATCAGCCCCAGCATTTT; cdr3_aa: CASSIGSNSNQPQHF
d_call: TRBD1; cdr3_length: 15; v_call: TRBV4-3; j_call: TRBJ2-1; clone_size: .; cdr3_nt: TGCGCCAGCAGCCCCGGGACAGGGGGTCACAATGAGCAGTTCTTC; cdr3_aa: CASSPGTGGHNEQFF
d_call: .; cdr3_length: 14; v_call: TRBV4-1; j_call: TRBJ1-1; clone_size: .; cdr3_nt: TGCGCCAGCAGCCAACCCCTCATCGGGACTGAAGCTTTCTTT; cdr3_aa: CASSQPLIGTEAFF
d_call: .; cdr3_length: 12; v_call: TRBV2; j_call: TRBJ2-1; clone_size: .; cdr3_nt: TGTGCCAGCAGCCAGTCCTACAATGAGCAGTTCTTC; cdr3_aa: CASSQSYNEQFF
d_call: TRBD1; cdr3_length: 14; v_call: TRBV6-1; j_call: TRBJ2-7; clone_size: .; cdr3_nt: TGTGCCAGCAGTGTTGGGACAGCCGCCTACGAGCAGTACTTC; cdr3_aa: CASSVGTAAYEQYF
d_call: TRBD1; cdr3_length: 15; v_call: TRBV7-9; j_call: TRBJ2-2; clone_size: .; cdr3_nt: TGTGCCAGCAGACGACAGGGGGCGCACACCGGGGAGCTGTTTTTT; cdr3_aa: CASRRQGAHTGELFF
d_call: TRBD1; cdr3_length: 13; v_call: TRBV28; j_call: TRBJ1-1; clone_size: .; cdr3_nt: TGTGCCAGCAACGAGGGACAGAAGATAGAAGCTTTCTTT; cdr3_aa: CASNEGQKIEAFF
d_call: TRBD2; cdr3_length: 13; v_call: TRBV11-2; j_call: TRBJ2-1; clone_size: .; cdr3_nt: TGTGCCAGCAGCCCTAGCGGGATGGGTGAGCAGTTCTTC; cdr3_aa: CASSPSGMGEQFF
d_call: .; cdr3_length: 15; v_call: TRBV5-4; j_call: TRBJ1-1; clone_size: once; cdr3_nt: TGTGCCAGCAGCCCCAGCCGGAGGCCGGACACTGAAGCTTTCTTT; cdr3_aa: CASSPSRRPDTEAFF
d_call: TRBD1; cdr3_length: 16; v_call: TRBV19; j_call: TRBJ1-6; clone_size: .; cdr3_nt: TGTGCCAGCAGCAGGGGGCGTTCGTCTTATAATTCACCCCTCCACTTT; cdr3_aa: CASSRGRSSYNSPLHF
d_call: .; cdr3_length: 15; v_call: TRBV19; j_call: TRBJ1-3; clone_size: .; cdr3_nt: TGTGCCAGTAGTACCTTGACGGACTTGGGAAACACCATATATTTT; cdr3_aa: CASSTLTDLGNTIYF
d_call: TRBD2; cdr3_length: 16; v_call: TRBV9; j_call: TRBJ2-3; clone_size: .; cdr3_nt: TGTGCCAGCAGCCCCGGGGGGGGACTAGGGATAGATACGCAGTATTTT; cdr3_aa: CASSPGGGLGIDTQYF
d_call: TRBD1; cdr3_length: 14; v_call: TRBV6-5; j_call: TRBJ1-5; clone_size: .; cdr3_nt: TGTGCCAGCAGCCGTACAGGGGGCCGTCAGCCCCAGCATTTT; cdr3_aa: CASSRTGGRQPQHF
d_call: TRBD1; cdr3_length: 15; v_call: TRBV25-1; j_call: TRBJ2-7; clone_size: .; cdr3_nt: TGTGCCAGCAGTGAAAGGGGGCCACCGTCCTACGAGCAGTACTTC; cdr3_aa: CASSERGPPSYEQYF
d_call: TRBD2; cdr3_length: 15; v_call: TRBV19; j_call: TRBJ2-7; clone_size: .; cdr3_nt: TGTGCCAGTAGCCTAGGGGGACTAGCGGGAGCCCAGCAGTACTTC; cdr3_aa: CASSLGGLAGAQQYF
d_call: TRBD2; cdr3_length: 16; v_call: TRBV11-2; j_call: TRBJ2-2; clone_size: .; cdr3_nt: TGTGCCAGCAGGAGACTAGCGGGGGGGCAAAACGGGGAGCTGTTTTTT; cdr3_aa: CASRRLAGGQNGELFF
d_call: .; cdr3_length: 14; v_call: TRBV7-8; j_call: TRBJ2-1; clone_size: .; cdr3_nt: TGTGCCAGCAGCGCCGGGACCCAGAGGGATGAGCAGTTCTTC; cdr3_aa: CASSAGTQRDEQFF